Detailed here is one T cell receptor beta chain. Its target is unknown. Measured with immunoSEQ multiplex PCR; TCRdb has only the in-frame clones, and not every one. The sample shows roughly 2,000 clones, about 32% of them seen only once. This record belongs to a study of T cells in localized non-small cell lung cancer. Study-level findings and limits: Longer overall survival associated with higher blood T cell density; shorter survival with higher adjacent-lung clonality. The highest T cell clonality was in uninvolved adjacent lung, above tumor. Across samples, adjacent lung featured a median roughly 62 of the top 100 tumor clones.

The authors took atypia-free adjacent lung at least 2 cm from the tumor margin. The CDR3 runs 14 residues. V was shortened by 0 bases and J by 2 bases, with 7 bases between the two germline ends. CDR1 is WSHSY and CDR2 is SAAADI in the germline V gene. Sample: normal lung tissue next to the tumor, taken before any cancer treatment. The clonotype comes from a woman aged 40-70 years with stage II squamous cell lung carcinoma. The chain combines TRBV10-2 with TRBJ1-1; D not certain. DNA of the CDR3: TGCGCCAGCAGTGAGTCCGGTGCAAACACTGAAGCTTTCTTT. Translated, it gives CASSESGANTEAFF.